The clone carrying this T cell receptor beta chain was detected many times. Antigen unknown. There were TCR beta CDR3 regions amplified from RNA transcripts. The TCR CDR3 first-round RT-PCR relied on the HTBI primer set. TCRdb processed the multiplex PCR reads anew with MiXCR; each CDR3 protein has one entry. The sample records 500,000 to 650,000 distinct CDR3 sequences, around 15% being singletons. This sample is part of a study of T cells in Graves' hyperthyroidism and ophthalmopathy. The definition of stable Graves' hyperthyroidism was no ophthalmopathy progression within 18 months. A patient was excluded if there was uncontrolled infection, other autoimmune disease, pregnancy or lactation. Clinical symptoms, serum thyroxine and TRAb, thyroid ultrasound and orbital computed tomography together formed the diagnostic basis. V was trimmed by 1 base and J by 2 bases, leaving 7 bases between them. This CDR3 contains 14 residues. Germline loops: CDR1 LNHDA, CDR2 SQIVND (reference sequence).

General study results and limits: Blood held most thyroid clonotypes expanded above 0.001 frequency.

The rearrangement links TRBV19 to TRBJ2-3; possibly TRBD2 for D (5 bases). The specimen sequenced was blood. This clonotype originated in a woman between 40 and 50 years old with Graves' hyperthyroidism. As DNA, the CDR3 is TGTGCCAGTAGTATAGGAGGGATCACAGATACGCAGTATTTT. Its translation: CASSIGGITDTQYF.